This passage covers 2 T cell receptor beta chains from one sample sequenced in a study of cytomegalovirus exposure and HLA in healthy donors (dated by TCRdb to the late 2010s). Library preparation used the immunoSEQ multiplex PCR assay. A mixture of 60 forward primers for TCR Vbeta segments and 13 reverse primers for TCR Jbeta segments was used in the multiplex PCR. TCRdb took this table from immuneACCESS and kept in-frame rearrangements with V and J called. Such tables lack part of the clones; where checked against another copy, unresolved V genes explain under half of the gap, and the rest is unexplained. The sample records 160,000 or so clones, roughly 82% of which are singletons. The ten biggest clones cover about 10% of the sample. Sequenced material: PBMCs. The receptors here all came from a man aged 50 to 59 in good health and CMV-seropositive.

The J gene is TRBJ2-4, the V gene TRBV5-1, with D possibly TRBD2 on 6 matching bases. The CDR3 length is 15 residues. Trimming took off 0 bases at V and 6 bases at J, with 13 bases between the two ends. In germline, CDR1 is SGHRS, CDR2 YFSETQ. The CDR3 DNA follows: TGCGCCAGCAGCTTGGGTGGAGGGACGGTAAACATTCAGTACTTC. Translating it yields CASSLGGGTVNIQYF.

J is TRBJ1-1 and V is TRBV30, with TRBD1 matching over 9 bases. Trimming cost V 1 base and J 8 bases; bases outside gene matches: 8. The CDR3 consists of 14 residues. The germline CDR1 and CDR2 sequences are GTSNPN and SVGIG (reference sequence). CDR3 sequence: CAWSGDRAQAEAFF. As DNA, the CDR3 is TGTGCCTGGAGTGGGGACAGGGCGCAAGCGGAAGCTTTCTTT.